The 31 T cell receptor beta chains below all came from one sample that was sequenced in a study of spatial heterogeneity in lung cancer. Indicated time point: sample taken at primary tumor resection. Unsorted tumor, nontumor lung tissue or cryopreserved PBMC supplied the whole RNA. TCRdb analysed the 5' RACE reads with MiXCR anew, one entry per CDR3 protein. The data hold 3,000 to 4,500 distinct CDR3 sequences, with about 30% observed a single time. Material: normal lung tissue next to the tumor, obtained at surgery. These receptors were collected from a male donor with early-stage non-small cell lung cancer.

The V call is TRBV4-2, the J call TRBJ2-5, with D perhaps TRBD2 (6 bases). Deletions cut 4 bases from V and 5 bases from J, with 17 bases between. There are 15 residues in the CDR3. From germline, CDR1 is LGHNA and CDR2 YNFKEQ. This CDR3 reads CASSPRGSGMETQYF. CDR3 in DNA: TGTGCCAGCAGCCCCCGTGGTAGCGGAATGGAGACCCAGTACTTC.

This clonotype is deemed medium-sized. This rearrangement joins TRBV27 to TRBJ1-6, with D unresolved. Germline V gene lookup returns CDR1 MNHEY and CDR2 SMNVEV (reference sequence). This CDR3 spans 12 amino acids. Trimming removed 2 bases at V and 8 bases at J, with 4 bases between. The CDR3 reads CASSLGYSPLHF. The CDR3 region has the DNA TGTGCCAGCAGTTTAGGGTATTCACCCCTCCACTTT.

This clonotype was seen a single time. The chain recombines TRBV4-2 with TRBJ2-1; the D gene is possibly TRBD2 (5 bases). Germline loops: CDR1 LGHNA, CDR2 YNFKEQ. The CDR3 consists of 16 residues. Trimming cost V 0 bases and J 0 bases, with 9 bases left between them. CDR3 sequence: CASSQEVARSYNEQFF. The CDR3 region has the DNA TGTGCCAGCAGCCAAGAGGTAGCGCGCTCCTACAATGAGCAGTTCTTC.

This clonotype is termed large. This chain joins TRBV24-1 and TRBJ2-7; D is ambiguous. The germline V gene encodes CDR1 KGHDR and CDR2 SFDVKD. V was trimmed by 2 bases and J by 6 bases, leaving 19 bases between them. The CDR3 contains 16 residues. In nucleotides, the CDR3 is TGTGCCACCAGTGATTCTTACTACAGTTCCATGGGCGAGCAGTACTTC. As protein: CATSDSYYSSMGEQYF.

The CDR3 sequence is CASSLSPAETQYF. The CDR3 bases are TGTGCCAGCAGCTTAAGTCCCGCGGAGACCCAGTACTTC. The V gene is TRBV7-3, the J gene TRBJ2-5; no definite D call. CDR1 SGHTA and CDR2 FQGTGA come from the germline V gene. The CDR3 loop spans 13 amino acids. V dropped 1 base and J dropped 5 bases, with 8 bases sitting between them. The full variable domain, its missing parts supplied by reference TRBV7-3 and TRBJ2-5, is GAGVSQTPSNKVTEKGKYVELRCDPISGHTALYWYRQSLGQGPEFLIYFQGTGAADDSGLPNDRFFAVRPEGSVSTLKIQRTERGDSAVYLCASSLSPAETQYFGPGTRLLVL.

Only a few counts were recorded for this clonotype. The V and J genes are TRBV28 and TRBJ1-5; tentative D call: TRBD1 (6 bases). This CDR3 is 14 amino acids long. V was clipped by 3 bases and J by 7 bases, with 13 bases between them. Germline loops: CDR1 MDHEN, CDR2 SYDVKM. CDR3 bases: TGTGCCAGCAGTTTGGCAGGGGTTCGACAGCCCCAGCATTTT. Translation: CASSLAGVRQPQHF.

The chain uses TRBV19 and TRBJ2-2; maybe TRBD2 (7 bases). Germline values: CDR1 LNHDA, CDR2 SQIVND (reference sequence). V lost 5 bases to trimming and J lost 0 bases, with 13 bases between them. The CDR3 contains 16 residues. DNA of the CDR3: TGTGCCAGTAGTGGGGGGGCAGCCACGAACACCGGGGAGCTGTTTTTT. Protein: CASSGGAATNTGELFF.

This clonotype is judged medium-sized. This rearrangement joins TRBV5-1 to TRBJ1-4; perhaps TRBD1 as D (6 bases). From germline, CDR1 is SGHRS and CDR2 YFSETQ. The V gene lost 7 bases and the J gene lost 5 bases, with 15 bases spanning the gap. The CDR3 is 14 residues long. CDR3 sequence reads: CASRTGASNEKLFF. CDR3 in DNA: TGCGCCAGCCGCACGGGGGCATCAAATGAAAAACTGTTTTTT.

The chain couples TRBV2 to TRBJ2-5; D unclear. From germline, CDR1 is SNHLY and CDR2 FYNNEI. There are 14 residues in the CDR3. V shed 4 bases and J shed 2 bases, with 11 bases lying between them. CDR3 sequence (DNA): TGTGCCAGCAGTGTTCCCAGCAGTCAAGAGACCCAGTACTTC. It specifies CASSVPSSQETQYF.

This clonotype is termed medium-sized. The chain combines TRBV20-1 with TRBJ2-1, with D uncertain. Germline lookup yields CDR1 DFQATT and CDR2 SNEGSKA (reference sequence). The CDR3 spans 13 residues. Trimming left V 2 bases short and J 6 bases short, with 11 bases between. DNA for the CDR3: TGCAGTGCTAGACAGGTTCCTCTCAATGAGCAGTTCTTC. This sequence encodes CSARQVPLNEQFF.

This clonotype is medium-sized. The rearrangement joins TRBV20-1 to TRBJ1-6; D is ambiguous. The germline gives CDR1 DFQATT, CDR2 SNEGSKA (reference sequence). CDR3 length equals 12 residues. The ends were cut back, 3 bases at V and 10 bases at J, with 10 bases in the middle. The CDR3 DNA follows: TGCAGTGCTAGGGACTTGGTATCACCCCTCCACTTT. Protein sequence: CSARDLVSPLHF.

The chain recombines TRBV14 with TRBJ1-2; 7 bases align to TRBD1. J was trimmed by 7 bases and V by 5 bases; bases with no gene match: 13. The CDR3 length is 15 residues. Germline CDR1 is SGHDN and CDR2 is FVKESK. CDR3 nucleotides: TGTGCCAGCAGCATGGGACAGCCAAAGATTGCTGGCTACACCTTC. Translating gives CASSMGQPKIAGYTF.

The sample holds many counts of this clonotype. This chain connects TRBV20-1 to TRBJ2-5, with D perhaps given as TRBD1 or TRBD2 (5 bases each). CDR3 length equals 14 residues. Trimming left V 0 bases short and J 5 bases short, with 13 bases between. CDR1 DFQATT and CDR2 SNEGSKA come from the germline V gene (reference sequence). Here the CDR3 reads CSARDSVGTETQYF. CDR3 coding DNA: TGCAGTGCTAGAGATTCGGTTGGGACGGAGACCCAGTACTTC.

This clonotype was counted ten times or more. The rearrangement uses TRBV18 and TRBJ1-5, with 8 nucleotides matching TRBD1. CDR1 is KGHSH, CDR2 LQKENI, per germline. V lost 2 bases and J lost 2; bases outside the gene matches: 2. The CDR3 length is 15 residues. DNA of the CDR3: TGTGCCAGCTCACCAGGGGGACAGGGCAATCAGCCCCAGCATTTT. It specifies CASSPGGQGNQPQHF.

The chain joins TRBV12-3 or TRBV12-4 to TRBJ2-7; tentative D call: TRBD1 (6 bases). V dropped 5 bases and J dropped 6 bases, with 23 bases sitting between them. This CDR3 has 16 amino acids. CDR3 amino acids: CASSRLGVAGAGEQYF. The CDR3 region has the DNA TGTGCCAGCAGTCGCCTAGGGGTGGCAGGGGCAGGCGAGCAGTACTTC.

The rearrangement joins TRBV11-2 to TRBJ2-6; D not resolved. CDR3 length: 16 residues. Germline V gives CDR1 SGHAT, CDR2 FQNNGV. The V end was cut by 0 bases, the J end by 2 bases, with 8 bases between. In nucleotides, the CDR3 is TGTGCCAGCAGCTTAGAATCCAACCCTGGGGCCAACGTCCTGACTTTC. Residues: CASSLESNPGANVLTF.

In its sample, this clonotype was seen a few times. The rearrangement links TRBV2 to TRBJ1-1, with 7 bases fitting TRBD1. The germline V gene has CDR1 SNHLY and CDR2 FYNNEI. This CDR3 contains 14 residues. The V and J ends lost 3 bases and 4 bases, in that order; junction bases with no gene match: 5. As DNA, the CDR3 is TGTGCCAGCAGTGAGAGACAGGGACCCACTGAAGCTTTCTTT. Encoded protein: CASSERQGPTEAFF.

Judged by abundance, this clonotype is large (0.1 to 1%). This chain connects TRBV12-3 or TRBV12-4 to TRBJ1-2; 7 positions agree with TRBD1. The CDR3 extends over 14 amino acids. The ends lost 3 bases at V and 6 bases at J; junction bases unmatched: 7. CDR3 protein: CASSLIGGLDGYTF. CDR3 DNA: TGTGCCAGCAGTTTGATAGGGGGCCTGGATGGCTACACCTTC.

The chain combines TRBV12-3 or TRBV12-4 with TRBJ1-3, with D unresolved. The CDR3 is 12 amino acids. V was shortened by 3 bases and J by 4 bases, with 4 bases between the two germline ends. The CDR3 is CASSFGGNTIYF. The CDR3 nucleotides are TGTGCCAGCAGTTTTGGAGGAAACACCATATATTTT.

Ten or more counts support this clonotype. The genes are TRBV20-1 and TRBJ2-7; 9 bases agree with TRBD2. CDR3 length: 16 residues. J gave up 5 bases and V 0 bases, and 11 bases lay outside the gene matches. Looked up from germline, CDR1 is DFQATT and CDR2 is SNEGSKA (reference sequence). In nucleotides, the CDR3 is TGCAGTGCTAGAGATCGTGGCGGGAGGGCCAAGAACGAGCAGTACTTC. Amino acids: CSARDRGGRAKNEQYF.

This clonotype is labeled medium-sized. V usage is TRBV7-3 and J usage is TRBJ2-2; no definite D call. Germline values: CDR1 SGHTA, CDR2 FQGTGA. The CDR3 consists of 15 residues. Trimming stripped 6 bases from V and 1 base from J, with 12 bases between. The chain's CDR3 is CASRVDTVNTGELFF. The CDR3, as DNA: TGTGCCAGCAGAGTCGACACAGTGAACACCGGGGAGCTGTTTTTT.

Within the sample, this clonotype is medium-sized. This chain connects TRBV4-1 to TRBJ2-1; 8 bases align to TRBD1. V lost 4 bases to trimming and J lost 2 bases; unmatched junction nucleotides: 7. This CDR3 has 16 amino acids. The germline V gene has CDR1 MGHRA and CDR2 YSYEKL. The CDR3 is CASSLLPGGAYNEQFF. As DNA, the CDR3 is TGCGCCAGCAGCCTCCTCCCAGGGGGCGCCTACAATGAGCAGTTCTTC.

This clonotype is medium-sized within its sample. The chain joins TRBV25-1 to TRBJ2-5; 7 bases are a match to TRBD1. This CDR3 spans 14 amino acids. The J segment lost 4 bases and the V segment lost 2 bases, leaving 4 bases of the junction unmatched. Germline-derived CDR1 and CDR2 are MGHDK and SYGVNS. Here the CDR3 reads CASSETGVRETQYF. The DNA for the CDR3 is TGTGCCAGCAGTGAAACAGGGGTTCGAGAGACCCAGTACTTC. Filled out from reference TRBV25-1 and TRBJ2-5, the complete variable domain reads EADIYQTPRYLVIGTGKKITLECSQTMGHDKMYWYQQDPGMELHLIHYSYGVNSTEKGDLSSESTVSRIRTEHFPLTLESARPSHTSQYLCASSETGVRETQYFGPGTRLLVL.

This clonotype ranks as medium-sized. V and J are TRBV28 and TRBJ2-7; D ambiguous. The V end lost 10 bases, the J end lost 2 bases, and 21 bases lay between the germline ends. CDR1 and CDR2 from the germline V gene are MDHEN and SYDVKM. This CDR3 is built from 15 residues. The CDR3 loop is CATSSPFGRPYEQYV. The DNA for the CDR3 is TGTGCCACCTCATCCCCCTTTGGCAGACCCTACGAGCAGTACGTC.

This clonotype came up many times. The V gene is TRBV20-1, the J gene TRBJ1-1; 7 bases align to TRBD1. The CDR3 covers 16 residues. Germline lookup yields CDR1 DFQATT and CDR2 SNEGSKA (reference sequence). J gave up 5 bases and V 0 bases, and 12 bases lay outside the gene matches. The CDR3 region is CSARDRGWRGLTEAFF. As DNA, the CDR3 is TGCAGTGCTAGAGATAGGGGGTGGAGGGGGCTTACTGAAGCTTTCTTT.

This clonotype occurred a few times. This CDR3 reads CASSKRIAGGPTDTQYF. CDR3 sequence (DNA): TGTGCCAGCAGCAAAAGAATAGCGGGAGGGCCGACAGATACGCAGTATTTT. V gene TRBV7-3 combines with J gene TRBJ2-3; 11 bases line up with TRBD2. J gave up 3 bases and V 5 bases, and 10 bases lay outside the gene matches. The length of the CDR3 is 17 residues. CDR1 and CDR2 from the germline V gene are SGHTA and FQGTGA.

This clonotype rates as medium-sized. The chain uses TRBV4-1 and TRBJ1-5; no firm D call. There are 14 residues in the CDR3. V dropped 4 bases and J dropped 1 base, with 8 bases sitting between them. CDR1 and CDR2 (germline): MGHRA, YSYEKL. CDR3 amino acids: CASSPIGSNQPQHF. CDR3 coding DNA: TGCGCCAGCAGCCCGATAGGGAGCAATCAGCCCCAGCATTTT.

This clonotype was counted ten times or more. The chain combines TRBV20-1 with TRBJ2-3; 7 nucleotides agree with TRBD2. The trim removed 7 bases at V and 4 bases at J, leaving 11 bases unmatched. The CDR3 is 14 amino acids. Per the germline V gene, CDR1 is DFQATT and CDR2 is SNEGSKA (reference sequence). The CDR3, as DNA: TGCAGTGTTGGGAGGGGTAGTTCGGCAGATACGCAGTATTTT. It encodes CSVGRGSSADTQYF.

This clonotype is medium-sized within its sample. The chain joins TRBV30 to TRBJ2-5; the D is unclear. V shed 1 base and J shed 5 bases, with 14 bases lying between them. Looked up from germline, CDR1 is GTSNPN and CDR2 is SVGIG (reference sequence). This CDR3 has 14 residues. The CDR3 sequence: CAWSDLGFRETQYF. The CDR3 DNA sequence: TGTGCCTGGAGTGACTTGGGCTTCCGCGAGACCCAGTACTTC.

The sample holds a few counts of this clonotype. The chain links TRBV3-1 to TRBJ1-1; no clear D. Trimming took 1 base from V and 11 from J, leaving 11 bases between them. Germline CDR1 reads LGHDT; CDR2 reads YNNKEL (reference sequence). The CDR3 totals 12 residues. CDR3 sequence (DNA): TGTGCCAGCAGCCAAGGGGATGTCGTGGCTTTCTTT. Translation gives CASSQGDVVAFF.

V and J are TRBV6-1 and TRBJ2-7; no firm D call. CDR1 and CDR2 (germline): MNHNS, SASEGT. The CDR3 runs to 12 residues. Trimming left V 3 bases short and J 2 bases short, with 5 bases between. The CDR3 spells CASSEVPYEQYF. CDR3 coding DNA: TGTGCCAGCAGTGAGGTCCCCTACGAGCAGTACTTC.